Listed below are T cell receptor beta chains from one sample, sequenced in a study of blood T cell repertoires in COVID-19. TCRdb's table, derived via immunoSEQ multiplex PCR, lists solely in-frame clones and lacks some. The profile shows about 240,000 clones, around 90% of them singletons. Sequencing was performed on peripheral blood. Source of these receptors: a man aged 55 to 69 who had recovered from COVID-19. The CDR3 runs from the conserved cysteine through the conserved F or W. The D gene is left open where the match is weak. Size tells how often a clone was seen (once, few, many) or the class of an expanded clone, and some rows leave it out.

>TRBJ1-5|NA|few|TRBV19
TGTGCCAGCGGCAGGGGTCGAAATCAGCCCCAGCATTTT
CASGRGRNQPQHF
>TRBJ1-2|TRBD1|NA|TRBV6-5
TGTGCCAGCAGGGAGGACAGGGGACCCTATGGCTACACCTTC
CASREDRGPYGYTF
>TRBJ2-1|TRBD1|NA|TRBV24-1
TGTGCCACCAGTGATTTGGAGGACAGGGGGGCCAATGAGCAGTTCTTC
CATSDLEDRGANEQFF
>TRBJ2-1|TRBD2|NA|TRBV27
TGTGCCAGCAGGAGTCTCGGGGGGGCCTACAATGAGCAGTTCTTC
CASRSLGGAYNEQFF
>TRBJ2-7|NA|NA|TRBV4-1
TGCGCCAGCAGCCAAGTACAGGGCGAATACGAGCAGTACTTC
CASSQVQGEYEQYF
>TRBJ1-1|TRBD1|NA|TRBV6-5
TGTGCCAGCAGGCCCGTCGACAGGGGCACTGAAGCTTTCTTT
CASRPVDRGTEAFF
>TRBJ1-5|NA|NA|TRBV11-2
TGTGCCAGCAGCTTGTCAGGGGCCTTTCATCAGCCCCAGCATTTT
CASSLSGAFHQPQHF
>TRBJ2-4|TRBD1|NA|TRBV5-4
TGTGCCAGCAGCCCCGGGACAGGGATAGCCAAAAACATTCAGTACTTC
CASSPGTGIAKNIQYF
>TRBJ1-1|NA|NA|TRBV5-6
TGTGCCACTGCTCAGGGGATGAACACTGAAGCTTTCTTT
CATAQGMNTEAFF
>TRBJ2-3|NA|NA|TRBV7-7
TGTGCCAGCAGCTTGACGGGCGGCGGGACGCAGTATTTT
CASSLTGGGTQYF
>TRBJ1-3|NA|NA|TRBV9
TGTGCCAGCAGCGTAGCTGCGGGGGATGGAAACACCATATATTTT
CASSVAAGDGNTIYF
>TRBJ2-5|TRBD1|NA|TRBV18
TGTGCCAGCTCACCCCGGACAGGGGATGAGACCCAGTACTTC
CASSPRTGDETQYF
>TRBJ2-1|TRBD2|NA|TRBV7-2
TGTGCCAGCAGCCTAGGTAGCGGGGGGGCGAATGAGCAGTTCTTC
CASSLGSGGANEQFF
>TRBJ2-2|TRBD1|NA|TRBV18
TGTGCCAGCTCACCGGGACAGGACACCGGGGAGCTGTTTTTT
CASSPGQDTGELFF
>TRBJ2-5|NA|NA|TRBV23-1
TGCGCCAGCAGTCAACGACCGGGACAAAGAAGTCAAGAGACCCAGTACTTC
CASSQRPGQRSQETQYF
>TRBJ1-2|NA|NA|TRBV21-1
TGTGCCAGTCGGCGGGACAGCAAGTTTTGGGACTATGGCTACACCTTC
CASRRDSKFWDYGYTF
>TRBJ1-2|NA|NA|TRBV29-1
TGCAGCGTTGAAGATGCGGGGAACTATGGCTACACCTTC
CSVEDAGNYGYTF
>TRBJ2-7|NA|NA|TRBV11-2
TGTGCCAGCAGCTTAGTGCAGGGGGGTTACGAGCAGTACTTC
CASSLVQGGYEQYF
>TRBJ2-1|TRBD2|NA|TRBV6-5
TGTGCCAGCAGTTTCAGCGGGGCTGAGCAGTTCTTC
CASSFSGAEQFF
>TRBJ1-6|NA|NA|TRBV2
TGTGCCAGCAGTGATAACGGAAGAGGAAATTCACCCCTCCACTTT
CASSDNGRGNSPLHF
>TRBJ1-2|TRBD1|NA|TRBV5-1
TGCGCCAGCAGCTTGAGCAGGGGGGATTACTATGGCTACACCTTC
CASSLSRGDYYGYTF
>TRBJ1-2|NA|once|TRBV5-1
TGCGCCAGCAGCCGGGGGGCAATTGGAGGCTCTGAGGGCTACACCTTC
CASSRGAIGGSEGYTF
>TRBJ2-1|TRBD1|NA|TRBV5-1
TGCGCCAGCAGCCCCCCGCCAGGGGGTTTCAATGAGCAGTTCTTC
CASSPPPGGFNEQFF